The present T cell receptor beta chain was sequenced within a study of response to subunit inactivated influenza vaccine. Study observations and caveats: Each seasonal influenza vaccination, the authors suggested, recruits few new T cells.

This CDR3 has 16 residues. CDR1 and CDR2 from the germline V gene are LGHNA and YNFKEQ. Trimming cost V 0 bases and J 1 base, with 13 bases left between them. MiXCR, applied by TCRdb to the RT-PCR reads, yields one record per CDR3 protein. The repertoire holds roughly 500,000 distinct CDR3 sequences, with approximately 15% as singletons. Points on this clonotype: Its antigen is unidentified.

The sequence derives from a man aged 45-69 years who received an inactivated influenza vaccine. This chain connects TRBV4-2 to TRBJ2-7; a possible D gene is TRBD2 (5 bases). This sample comprised CD4+ T cells sorted from PBMCs, obtained less than 25 months after vaccination. CDR3 nucleotides: TGTGCCAGCAGCCAAGATTCGGCTAGCCCATCCTACGAGCAGTACTTC. Amino acid sequence: CASSQDSASPSYEQYF.